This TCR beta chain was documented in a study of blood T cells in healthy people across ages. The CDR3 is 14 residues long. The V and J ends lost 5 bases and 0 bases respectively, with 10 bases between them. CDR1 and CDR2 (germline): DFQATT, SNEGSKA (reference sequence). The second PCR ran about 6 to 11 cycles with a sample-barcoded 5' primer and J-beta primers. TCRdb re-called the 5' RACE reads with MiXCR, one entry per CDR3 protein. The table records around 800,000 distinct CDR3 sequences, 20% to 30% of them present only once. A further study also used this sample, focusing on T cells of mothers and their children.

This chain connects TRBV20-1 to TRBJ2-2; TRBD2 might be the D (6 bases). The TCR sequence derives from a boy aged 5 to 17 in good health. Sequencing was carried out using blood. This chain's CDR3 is CSARDFSNTGELFF. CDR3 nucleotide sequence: TGCAGTGCTCGGGACTTTTCGAACACCGGGGAGCTGTTTTTT.